Each of the 24 T cell receptor beta chains below was sequenced from the same sample in a study of Graves' ophthalmopathy and Graves' hyperthyroidism. Beta-chain TCR CDR3 regions were amplified from RNA transcripts. HTBI-primed first-round RT-PCR preceded second-round multiplex PCR. TCRdb independently ran MiXCR on the multiplex PCR reads; one entry per CDR3 protein. The sample includes under 800,000 distinct CDR3 sequences, around a fifth of them seen just once. Sequencing was performed on peripheral blood. The source of these receptors is a woman aged 18-29 years with stable Graves' hyperthyroidism. Some clones in this sample may be carry-over from other donors' samples.

This clonotype was detected a few times. The rearrangement joins TRBV27 to TRBJ1-1; D remains ambiguous. CDR1 is MNHEY, CDR2 SMNVEV, per germline (reference sequence). This CDR3 spans 14 amino acids. The V and J ends lost 5 bases and 3 bases respectively, with 13 bases between them. In DNA form, the CDR3 reads TGTGCCAGCAGTATTACGTGGCCCTACACTGAAGCTTTCTTT. Translation: CASSITWPYTEAFF.

This clonotype was seen ten or more times. V usage is TRBV7-2 and J usage is TRBJ1-1, with D uncertain. There are 13 residues in the CDR3. CDR1 is SGHTA and CDR2 is FQGNSA in the germline V gene. V was pared by 1 base and J by 4 bases, with 7 bases between. The DNA of the CDR3 is TGTGCCAGCAGCTTAGTATCGGCCACTGAAGCTTTCTTT. Amino acids: CASSLVSATEAFF.

The chain uses TRBV6-1 and TRBJ2-2; D possibly corresponds to TRBD2 (6 bases). The CDR3 runs to 15 residues. Germline assignment: CDR1 MNHNS and CDR2 SASEGT. Trimming stripped 6 bases from V and 1 base from J, with 12 bases between. The CDR3 sequence is CASRPLALNTGELFF. The DNA of the CDR3 is TGTGCCAGCAGACCCCTAGCGCTGAACACCGGGGAGCTGTTTTTT.

This clonotype has ten or more counts. The gene calls are TRBV28 and TRBJ2-2, with TRBD1 as a possible D gene (6 bases). The CDR3 has 15 amino acids. Germline V gene data show CDR1 as MDHEN and CDR2 as SYDVKM. V lost 7 bases and J 2 bases, leaving 14 bases between the germline ends. This chain's CDR3 is CASNPGTPNTGELFF. The DNA of the CDR3 is TGTGCCAGCAACCCCGGGACACCTAACACCGGGGAGCTGTTTTTT.

The chain combines TRBV3-1 with TRBJ2-7; the D gene is possibly TRBD1 (5 bases). Germline-derived CDR1 and CDR2 are LGHDT and YNNKEL (reference sequence). With 4 bases removed from V and 3 bases from J, the gap between germline ends came to 19 bases. CDR3 length: 16 residues. The CDR3 DNA sequence: TGTGCCAGCAGCCCCAAGGGCCCCAGGGTTCACTACGAGCAGTACTTC. This gives the protein CASSPKGPRVHYEQYF.

This clonotype showed up just a few times. V is TRBV2 and J is TRBJ1-3, with a tentative D call TRBD1 (5 bases). Looked up from germline, CDR1 is SNHLY and CDR2 is FYNNEI. The CDR3 contains 16 residues. V lost 6 bases to trimming and J lost 2 bases, with 17 bases between them. CDR3 DNA sequence: TGTGCCAGCAGCCCCCCCCCGGGGGTACCTGGAAACACCATATATTTT. Its protein is CASSPPPGVPGNTIYF.

This clonotype was counted many times. This sequence joins TRBV6-1 and TRBJ1-5; 9 nucleotides align to TRBD1. The length of the CDR3 is 16 residues. The germline V gene has CDR1 MNHNS and CDR2 SASEGT. V was pared by 6 bases and J by 6 bases, with 12 bases of the junction left unmatched. CDR3 sequence: CASRPLLTGGLQPQHF. The CDR3, as DNA: TGTGCCAGCAGGCCCCTCCTTACAGGGGGCCTTCAGCCCCAGCATTTT.

This clonotype was observed many times. This chain links TRBV2 with TRBJ1-1, with TRBD1 matching over 7 bases. The ends lost 8 bases at V and 6 bases at J; junction bases unmatched: 9. Germline CDR1 SNHLY, CDR2 FYNNEI. This CDR3 has 13 residues. CDR3 nucleotides: TGTGCCAGCGTCCCCAGGGGGTTCTCTGAAGCTTTCTTT. It specifies CASVPRGFSEAFF.

This clonotype showed up many times. The gene calls are TRBV15 and TRBJ2-7; 7 nucleotides align to TRBD1. With 3 bases clipped from V and 1 base from J, the junction kept 6 bases outside the gene matches. Germline values: CDR1 LNHNV, CDR2 YYDKDF (reference sequence). This CDR3 has 15 amino acids. In DNA, the CDR3 is TGTGCCACCAGCAGTCCTAAGACAGGGTCCTACGAGCAGTACTTC. Protein product: CATSSPKTGSYEQYF.

This clonotype was seen a few times. The J gene is TRBJ2-7, the V gene TRBV11-3; D gene unclear. Germline CDR1 reads SGHNT; CDR2 reads YENEEA. The length of the CDR3 is 12 residues. Trimming stripped 7 bases from V and 4 bases from J, with 11 bases between. In DNA, the CDR3 is TGTGCCAGCACCTACCTTCCTTACGAGCAGTACTTC. Translated, it gives CASTYLPYEQYF. The whole variable domain, remainder taken from reference TRBV11-3 and TRBJ2-7, is EAGVVQSPRYKIIEKKQPVAFWCNPISGHNTLYWYLQNLGQGPELLIRYENEEAVDDSQLPKDRFSAERLKGVDSTLKIQPAELGDSAVYLCASTYLPYEQYFGPGTRLTVT.

This clonotype was found many times. The chain is built from TRBV13 and TRBJ2-7; 10 bases are a match to TRBD2. The V segment lost 5 bases and the J segment 4 bases; nucleotides outside the gene matches: 5. This CDR3 has 14 residues. Germline V gene sequence: CDR1 PRHDT, CDR2 FYEKMQ (reference sequence). CDR3 sequence (DNA): TGTGCCAGCAGCACAGGGACTAGCGTGTACGAGCAGTACTTC. Translated: CASSTGTSVYEQYF.

This clonotype was observed many times. V usage is TRBV6-5 and J usage is TRBJ2-7, with TRBD1 matching over 10 bases. Losses at the gene ends were 5 bases for V and 3 bases for J; bases not matched to a gene: 10. CDR3 length: 16 residues. Germline loops: CDR1 MNHEY, CDR2 SVGAGI. In DNA form, the CDR3 reads TGTGCCAGCAGTCATCCGGGACAGGGGTTAAACTACGAGCAGTACTTC. Translating gives CASSHPGQGLNYEQYF.

About this clonotype itself: A much larger clone is a single base away; this may be a read error. The CDR3 loop is CAIKSDYPIETQYF. The CDR3 DNA reads as TGTGCCATCAAGTCAGACTATCCTATAGAGACCCAGTACTTC. The rearrangement uses TRBV12-3 or TRBV12-4 and TRBJ2-5; tentatively, D is TRBD2 (5 bases). The V and J ends lost 10 bases and 4 bases respectively, with 19 bases between them. The CDR3 has 14 amino acids.

The V call is TRBV7-6, the J call TRBJ1-3; D may be TRBD1 (5 bases). The CDR3 loop spans 18 amino acids. With 0 bases removed from V and 0 bases from J, the gap between germline ends came to 15 bases. Per germline, CDR1 SGHVS and CDR2 FNYEAQ. Written as DNA, the CDR3 is TGTGCCAGCAGCTTAGCGGCTGGGGGAGGCTCCTCTGGAAACACCATATATTTT. It codes for CASSLAAGGGSSGNTIYF. Full variable domain (outside the CDR3, taken from reference TRBV7-6 and TRBJ1-3): GAGVSQSPRYKVTKRGQDVALRCDPISGHVSLYWYRQALGQGPEFLTYFNYEAQQDKSGLPNDRFSAERPEGSISTLTIQRTEQRDSAMYRCASSLAAGGGSSGNTIYFGEGSWLTVV.

This clonotype has more than one count but fewer than ten. The chain has TRBV6-1 and TRBJ2-3; TRBD2 might be the D (6 bases). V gave up 4 bases and J gave up 2 bases, with 10 bases separating them. Germline V gene lookup returns CDR1 MNHNS and CDR2 SASEGT. The CDR3 has 14 residues. Here the CDR3 DNA reads TGTGCCAGCAGTGCGCGCGGGAACACAGATACGCAGTATTTT. Protein product: CASSARGNTDTQYF.

This clonotype was observed many times. This chain uses TRBV6-1 with TRBJ2-7; 10 nucleotides align to TRBD1. V dropped 5 bases and J dropped 6; count of bases not matched to a gene: 7. This CDR3 is built from 14 residues. Per germline, CDR1 MNHNS and CDR2 SASEGT. The CDR3 reads CASSQRTGGGEQYF. CDR3 DNA sequence: TGTGCCAGCAGTCAACGGACAGGGGGTGGCGAGCAGTACTTC.

This rearrangement joins TRBV12-3 or TRBV12-4 to TRBJ1-5; weak D call: TRBD1 (5 bases). The V and J ends lost 1 base and 7 bases respectively, with 11 bases between them. CDR3 length: 14 residues. The CDR3 loop reads CASSLGQGPQPQHF. The CDR3, as DNA: TGTGCCAGCAGTTTAGGGCAGGGCCCACAGCCCCAGCATTTT.

The sample holds one count of this clonotype. This chain's CDR3 is CASSSRQANTEAFF. The CDR3 DNA is TGTGCCAGCAGTTCCCGACAGGCGAACACTGAAGCTTTCTTT. This chain joins TRBV12-3 or TRBV12-4 and TRBJ1-1; possible D gene TRBD1, 6 bases. Trimming took 4 bases from V and 1 from J, leaving 10 bases between them. The CDR3 length is 14 residues.

This clonotype was counted at least ten times. The genes are TRBV11-2 and TRBJ1-1, with D unclear. This CDR3 is 13 amino acids long. Deletions cut 3 bases from V and 7 bases from J, with 12 bases between. Per the germline V gene, CDR1 is SGHAT and CDR2 is FQNNGV. The CDR3 is CASSFRRRDEAFF. The CDR3 DNA is TGTGCCAGCAGCTTCAGGAGGAGGGATGAAGCTTTCTTT. Full variable domain (missing parts from reference TRBV11-2 and TRBJ1-1): EAGVAQSPRYKIIEKRQSVAFWCNPISGHATLYWYQQILGQGPKLLIQFQNNGVVDDSQLPKDRFSAERLKGVDSTLKIQPAKLEDSAVYLCASSFRRRDEAFFGQGTRLTVV.

This clonotype turned up a few times. This chain links TRBV20-1 with TRBJ1-5, with D unresolved. CDR1 and CDR2 (germline): DFQATT, SNEGSKA (reference sequence). This CDR3 is built from 14 residues. V shed 3 bases and J shed 2 bases, with 11 bases lying between them. The CDR3 bases are TGCAGTGCTAGCTCGGTGGGTGGCAATCAGCCCCAGCATTTT. This gives the protein CSASSVGGNQPQHF.

V usage is TRBV3-1 and J usage is TRBJ2-7; tentative D call: TRBD2 (5 bases). V was pared by 0 bases and J by 6 bases, with 21 bases between. Germline V gives CDR1 LGHDT, CDR2 YNNKEL (reference sequence). This CDR3 has 17 amino acids. The DNA of the CDR3 is TGTGCCAGCAGCCAAGATACTGACTACATCCTACCCCGCGAGCAGTACTTC. It encodes CASSQDTDYILPREQYF.

The V and J genes are TRBV28 and TRBJ1-3; TRBD1 aligns across 8 bases. The J segment lost 4 bases and the V segment lost 2 bases, leaving 4 bases of the junction unmatched. Germline V gene data show CDR1 as MDHEN and CDR2 as SYDVKM. This CDR3 has 15 amino acids. CDR3 region: CASSLPRTGGNTIYF. Written as DNA, the CDR3 is TGTGCCAGCAGTTTACCCCGGACAGGGGGAAACACCATATATTTT.

The count of this clonotype is one. The chain has TRBV5-1 and TRBJ1-3; D not resolved. This CDR3 is built from 16 residues. CDR1 is SGHRS, CDR2 YFSETQ, per germline. V lost 1 base, J lost 4 bases, and 15 bases lay in between. CDR3 nucleotide sequence: TGCGCCAGCAGCTTGCTTTCCGGGCCGCGGGGAAACACCATATATTTT. Its protein product is CASSLLSGPRGNTIYF.

This clonotype was seen just once. The CDR3 loop is CASSQRMDQPQHF. Written as DNA, the CDR3 is TGCGCCAGCAGCCAAAGGATGGATCAGCCCCAGCATTTT. The rearrangement joins TRBV4-1 to TRBJ1-5, with no clear D. The germline V gene encodes CDR1 MGHRA and CDR2 YSYEKL. The CDR3 contains 13 residues. Deletions cut 2 bases from V and 5 bases from J, with 7 bases between.